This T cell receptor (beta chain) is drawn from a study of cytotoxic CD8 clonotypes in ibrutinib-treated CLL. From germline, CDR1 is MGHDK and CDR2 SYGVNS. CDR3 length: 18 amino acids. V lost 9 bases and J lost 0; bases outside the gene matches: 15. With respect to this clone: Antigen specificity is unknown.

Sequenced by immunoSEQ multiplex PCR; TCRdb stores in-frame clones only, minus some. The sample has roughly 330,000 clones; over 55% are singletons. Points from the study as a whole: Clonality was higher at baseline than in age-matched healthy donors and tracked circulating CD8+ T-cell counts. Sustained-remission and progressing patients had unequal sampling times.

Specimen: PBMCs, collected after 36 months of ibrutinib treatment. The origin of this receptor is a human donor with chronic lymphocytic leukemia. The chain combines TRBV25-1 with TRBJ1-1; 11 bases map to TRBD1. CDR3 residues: CARGDRGFESPMNTEAFF. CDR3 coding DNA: TGTGCCAGAGGGGACAGGGGGTTTGAATCCCCCATGAACACTGAAGCTTTCTTT. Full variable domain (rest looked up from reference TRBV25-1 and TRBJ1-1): EADIYQTPRYLVIGTGKKITLECSQTMGHDKMYWYQQDPGMELHLIHYSYGVNSTEKGDLSSESTVSRIRTEHFPLTLESARPSHTSQYLCARGDRGFESPMNTEAFFGQGTRLTVV.